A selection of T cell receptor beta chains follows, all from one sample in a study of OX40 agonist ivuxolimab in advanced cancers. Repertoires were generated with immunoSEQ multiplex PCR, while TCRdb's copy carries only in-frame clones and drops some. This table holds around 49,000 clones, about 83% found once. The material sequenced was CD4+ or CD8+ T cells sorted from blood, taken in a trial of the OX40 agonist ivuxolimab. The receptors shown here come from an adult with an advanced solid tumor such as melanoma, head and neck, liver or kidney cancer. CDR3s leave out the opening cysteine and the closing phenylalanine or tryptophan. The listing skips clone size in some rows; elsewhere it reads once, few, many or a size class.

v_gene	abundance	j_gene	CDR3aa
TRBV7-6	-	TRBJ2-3	ASSSGGGTDTQY
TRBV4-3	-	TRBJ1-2	ASSQDSGDYGYT
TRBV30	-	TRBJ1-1	AWSPSTGGYTEAF
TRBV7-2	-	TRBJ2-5	ASSLAEWVAGGPETQY
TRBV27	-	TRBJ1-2	ASSPIARNYGYT
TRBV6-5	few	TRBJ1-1	ASSYGTGTEAF
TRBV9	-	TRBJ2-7	ASSPQGQGLGHEQY
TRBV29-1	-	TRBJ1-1	SVVTDYYEAF
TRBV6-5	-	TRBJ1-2	ASFGSSGGYT
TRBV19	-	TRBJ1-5	ASSVDSLLWQPQH
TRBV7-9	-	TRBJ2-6	ASPRQGGSGANVLT
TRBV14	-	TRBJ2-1	ASSQGIRLNIDSYNEQF
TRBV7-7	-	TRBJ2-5	ASSLGPGSQETQY
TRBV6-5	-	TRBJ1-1	ASSQGNTEAF
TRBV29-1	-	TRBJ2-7	SVEGRGYEQY
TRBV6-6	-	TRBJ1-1	ASSYSGLDTEAF
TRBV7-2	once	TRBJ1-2	ASTPGYGYT
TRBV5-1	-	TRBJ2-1	ASSAPDTSSYNEQF
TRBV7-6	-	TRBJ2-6	ASSRPGSGANVLT